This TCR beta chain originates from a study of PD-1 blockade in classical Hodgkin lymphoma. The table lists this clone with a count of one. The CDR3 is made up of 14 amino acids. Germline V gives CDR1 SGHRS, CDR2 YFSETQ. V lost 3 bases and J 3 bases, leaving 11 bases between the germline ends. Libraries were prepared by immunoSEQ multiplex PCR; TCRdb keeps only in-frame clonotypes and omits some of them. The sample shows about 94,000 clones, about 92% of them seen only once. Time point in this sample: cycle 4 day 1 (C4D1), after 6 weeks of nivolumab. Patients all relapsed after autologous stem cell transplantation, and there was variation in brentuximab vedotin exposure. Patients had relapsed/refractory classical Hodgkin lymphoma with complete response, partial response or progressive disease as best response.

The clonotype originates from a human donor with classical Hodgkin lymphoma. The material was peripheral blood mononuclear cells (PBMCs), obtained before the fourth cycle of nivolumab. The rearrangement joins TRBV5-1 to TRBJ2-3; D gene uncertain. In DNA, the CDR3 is TGCGCCAGCAGCTGGTCAATAGGGACAGATACGCAGTATTTT. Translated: CASSWSIGTDTQYF.